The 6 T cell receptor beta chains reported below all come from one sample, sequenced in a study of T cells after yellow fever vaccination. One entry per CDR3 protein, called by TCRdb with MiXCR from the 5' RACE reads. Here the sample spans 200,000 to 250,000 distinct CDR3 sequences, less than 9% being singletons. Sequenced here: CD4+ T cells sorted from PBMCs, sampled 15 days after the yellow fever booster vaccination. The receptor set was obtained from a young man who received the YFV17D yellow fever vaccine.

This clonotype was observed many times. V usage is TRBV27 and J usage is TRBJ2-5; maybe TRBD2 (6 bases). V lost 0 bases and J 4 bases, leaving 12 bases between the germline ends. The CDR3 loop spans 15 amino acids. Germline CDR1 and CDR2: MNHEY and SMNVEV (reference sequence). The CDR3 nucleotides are TGTGCCAGCAGTTTATCTCTAGGCGGGACAGAGACCCAGTACTTC. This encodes CASSLSLGGTETQYF.

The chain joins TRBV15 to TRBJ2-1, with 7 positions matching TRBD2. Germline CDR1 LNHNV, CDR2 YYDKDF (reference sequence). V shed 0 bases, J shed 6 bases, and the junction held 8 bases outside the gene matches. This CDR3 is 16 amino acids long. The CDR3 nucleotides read TGTGCCACCAGCAGAGATGGGGGGAGACTAGCCAATGAGCAGTTCTTC. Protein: CATSRDGGRLANEQFF.

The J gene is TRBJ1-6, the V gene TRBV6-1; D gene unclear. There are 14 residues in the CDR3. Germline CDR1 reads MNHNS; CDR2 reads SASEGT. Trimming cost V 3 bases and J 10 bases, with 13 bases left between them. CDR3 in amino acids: CASSDGLRTSPLHF. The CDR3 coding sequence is TGTGCCAGCAGTGATGGGTTGCGGACGTCACCCCTCCACTTT.

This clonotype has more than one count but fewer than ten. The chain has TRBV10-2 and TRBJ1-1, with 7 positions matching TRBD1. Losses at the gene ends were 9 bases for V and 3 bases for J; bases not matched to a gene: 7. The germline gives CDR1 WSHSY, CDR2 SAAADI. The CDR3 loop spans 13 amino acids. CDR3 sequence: CARVQGRDTEAFF. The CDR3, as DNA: TGCGCCAGAGTACAGGGGAGGGACACTGAAGCTTTCTTT.

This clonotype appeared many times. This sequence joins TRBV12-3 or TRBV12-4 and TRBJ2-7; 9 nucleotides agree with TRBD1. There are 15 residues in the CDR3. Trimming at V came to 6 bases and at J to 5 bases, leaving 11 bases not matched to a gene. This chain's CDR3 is CASREGQGRKDEQYF. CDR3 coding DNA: TGTGCCAGCAGAGAAGGACAGGGGAGAAAGGACGAGCAGTACTTC.

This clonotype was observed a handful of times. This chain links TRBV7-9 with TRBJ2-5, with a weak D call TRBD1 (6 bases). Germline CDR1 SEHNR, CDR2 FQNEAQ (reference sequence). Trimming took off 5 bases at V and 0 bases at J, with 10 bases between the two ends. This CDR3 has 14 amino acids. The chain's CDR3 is CASSHYRDQETQYF. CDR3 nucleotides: TGTGCCAGCAGCCACTACAGGGACCAAGAGACCCAGTACTTC.